The 18 T cell receptor beta chains below were found in one sample sequenced in a study of T cell clones after liver transplantation. Only in-frame clones appear in the TCRdb table, and some are missing; sequencing was by immunoSEQ multiplex PCR. The table includes 45,000 to 55,000 clones, 65% to 85% detected once. The sequences come from CD4+ T cells from blood, collected before liver transplant. The receptor source for this set is a human donor who received a liver transplant.

The genes are TRBV30 and TRBJ2-7; 7 bases fit TRBD2. The CDR3 loop spans 13 amino acids. Germline V gene lookup returns CDR1 GTSNPN and CDR2 SVGIG (reference sequence). Unmatched junction bases numbered 7, after V lost 2 bases and J lost 6 bases. CDR3 protein: CAWSQGGRSEQYF. For the CDR3, the DNA is TGTGCCTGGAGTCAGGGCGGGAGAAGCGAGCAGTACTTC. The complete variable domain, with remaining parts taken from reference TRBV30 and TRBJ2-7, reads SQTIHQWPATLVQPVGSPLSLECTVEGTSNPNLYWYRQAAGRGLQLLFYSVGIGQISSEVPQNLSASRPQDRQFILSSKKLLLSDSGFYLCAWSQGGRSEQYFGPGTRLTVT.

This clone was observed a handful of times. The chain combines TRBV7-6 with TRBJ2-2; 7 nucleotides line up with TRBD2. CDR3 size: 16 residues. The V and J ends lost 2 bases and 0 bases, in that order; junction bases with no gene match: 3. From germline, CDR1 is SGHVS and CDR2 FNYEAQ. The CDR3 loop is CASSLSAGANTGELFF. In nucleotides, the CDR3 is TGTGCCAGCAGCTTATCCGCGGGGGCGAACACCGGGGAGCTGTTTTTT.

V is TRBV11-2 and J is TRBJ2-2; 7 bases align to TRBD1. Germline V gene lookup returns CDR1 SGHAT and CDR2 FQNNGV. The CDR3 is 15 residues long. After removal of 5 bases from V and 1 base from J, the junction contained 4 bases not matched to a gene. The CDR3 nucleotides read TGTGCCAGCAGCCGGGGACAGATGAACACCGGGGAGCTGTTTTTT. As protein: CASSRGQMNTGELFF. Full variable domain (outside the CDR3, taken from reference TRBV11-2 and TRBJ2-2): EAGVAQSPRYKIIEKRQSVAFWCNPISGHATLYWYQQILGQGPKLLIQFQNNGVVDDSQLPKDRFSAERLKGVDSTLKIQPAKLEDSAVYLCASSRGQMNTGELFFGEGSRLTVL.

CDR3: CATSGGGTSGEQYF. CDR3 nucleotide sequence: TGTGCCACCAGCGGGGGCGGGACTAGCGGCGAGCAGTACTTC. The chain is built from TRBV15 and TRBJ2-7, with 11 positions matching TRBD2. The ends lost 5 bases at V and 6 bases at J; junction bases unmatched: 6. The CDR3 length is 14 residues. Germline CDR1 and CDR2: LNHNV and YYDKDF (reference sequence).

The chain is built from TRBV9 and TRBJ2-1; a weak D match, TRBD2 (7 bases). The CDR3 length is 16 residues. Germline V gene sequence: CDR1 SGDLS, CDR2 YYNGEE. Trimming pared 5 bases from V and 4 bases from J, leaving 19 bases between. CDR3 DNA sequence: TGTGCCAGCAGTTCCCTGCGGGGGCCGACTTACAATGAGCAGTTCTTC. It translates to CASSSLRGPTYNEQFF.

V usage is TRBV5-6 and J usage is TRBJ1-5, with D hard to call. CDR3 length: 12 residues. The ends were cut back, 0 bases at V and 7 bases at J, with 5 bases in the middle. Germline values: CDR1 SGHDT, CDR2 YYEEEE. The CDR3 bases are TGTGCCAGCAGCTTGGGGGCGCAGCCCCAGCATTTT. The encoded protein is CASSLGAQPQHF.

The rearrangement joins TRBV4-1 to TRBJ2-1, with no clear D. The V gene's germline CDR1 is MGHRA and CDR2 YSYEKL. This CDR3 is 16 amino acids long. Trimming took 4 bases from V and 9 from J, leaving 22 bases between them. The CDR3 is CASSRQDLIQSGEQFF. For the CDR3, the DNA is TGCGCCAGCAGCCGCCAGGACCTTATCCAGTCGGGTGAGCAGTTCTTC.

The V gene is TRBV5-6, the J gene TRBJ1-2, with 8 bases that match TRBD1. V gave up 4 bases and J gave up 3 bases; unmatched junction bases: 2. Germline CDR1 SGHDT, CDR2 YYEEEE. The CDR3 consists of 13 residues. CDR3 in DNA: TGTGCCAGCAGCGCGGGACAGGACTATGGCTACACCTTC. Translation gives CASSAGQDYGYTF.

V usage is TRBV9 and J usage is TRBJ2-2; D is undetermined. The germline V and J ends were trimmed by 4 bases and 6 bases, with 7 bases remaining between them. Per germline, CDR1 SGDLS and CDR2 YYNGEE. The CDR3 has 12 amino acids. The DNA of the CDR3 is TGTGCCAGCAGCCCCATCCCCGGGGAGCTGTTTTTT. Translated, it gives CASSPIPGELFF.

This chain connects TRBV9 to TRBJ2-5; 7 bases agree with TRBD1. The CDR3 is made up of 13 amino acids. CDR1 is SGDLS and CDR2 is YYNGEE in the germline V gene. V was clipped by 3 bases and J by 4 bases; unmatched bases: 3. CDR3: CASSGTGTETQYF. CDR3 in DNA: TGTGCCAGCAGCGGGACAGGTACAGAGACCCAGTACTTC.

This rearrangement joins TRBV7-2 to TRBJ2-3; D may be TRBD1 (6 bases). This CDR3 has 17 amino acids. Germline V gene lookup returns CDR1 SGHTA and CDR2 FQGNSA. V was pared by 5 bases and J by 3 bases, with 21 bases between. CDR3 sequence: CASSPRGKPGETDTQYF. The CDR3 DNA sequence: TGTGCCAGCAGCCCCCGGGGTAAACCAGGGGAAACAGATACGCAGTATTTT.

This clone occurred once. The rearrangement joins TRBV5-4 to TRBJ1-1; D not certain. The CDR3 has 16 amino acids. Trimming removed 4 bases from V and 5 bases from J, with 21 bases in between. Germline-derived CDR1 and CDR2 are SGHNT and YYREEE (reference sequence). CDR3 sequence: CASSPKATGGGTEAFF. The DNA for the CDR3 is TGTGCCAGCAGCCCCAAAGCTACGGGAGGCGGTACTGAAGCTTTCTTT.

The rearrangement links TRBV30 to TRBJ2-3; the D gene is possibly TRBD2 (5 bases). Per the germline V gene, CDR1 is GTSNPN and CDR2 is SVGIG (reference sequence). The V and J ends lost 5 bases and 1 base respectively, with 16 bases between them. The CDR3 spans 15 residues. The CDR3 loop reads CAWGPGSSGTDTQYF. CDR3 nucleotides: TGTGCCTGGGGGCCGGGGTCTTCGGGCACAGATACGCAGTATTTT.

This clone was observed a few times. The same CDR3 can be traced to other DNA sequences in this sample. The J gene is TRBJ1-5, the V gene TRBV19, with D tentatively TRBD1 (5 bases). The ends were cut back, 6 bases at V and 1 base at J, with 10 bases in the middle. Per the germline V gene, CDR1 is LNHDA and CDR2 is SQIVND (reference sequence). This CDR3 spans 14 amino acids. In DNA form, the CDR3 reads TGTGCCAGTAGACGTCGGGGGAGCAATCAGCCCCAGCATTTT. This translates into CASRRRGSNQPQHF.

The rearrangement joins TRBV16 to TRBJ2-1, with D maybe TRBD2 (5 bases). The CDR3 has 17 amino acids. V dropped 1 base and J dropped 0 bases, with 13 bases sitting between them. CDR1 KGHSY and CDR2 FQNENV come from the germline V gene. The CDR3 sequence is CASSQFGKTSSYNEQFF. CDR3 DNA sequence: TGTGCCAGCAGCCAATTCGGGAAAACCAGCTCCTACAATGAGCAGTTCTTC.

V usage is TRBV18 and J usage is TRBJ2-4; no clear D gene. CDR3 length equals 14 residues. V gave up 2 bases and J gave up 0 bases, with 5 bases separating them. CDR1 is KGHSH and CDR2 is LQKENI in the germline V gene. CDR3 DNA sequence: TGTGCCAGCTCACCAGGAGTAGCCAAAAACATTCAGTACTTC. This sequence encodes CASSPGVAKNIQYF.

CDR3 sequence: CARSPPRDRKNTEAFF. In nucleotides, the CDR3 is TGTGCCAGAAGCCCACCCCGGGACAGGAAGAACACTGAAGCTTTCTTT. The rearrangement links TRBV5-3 to TRBJ1-1; 8 bases are shared with TRBD1. TRBV5-3 carries the ORF label, with uncertain function. The CDR3 covers 16 residues. Unmatched junction bases numbered 9, after V lost 4 bases and J lost 1 base.

J is TRBJ1-4 and V is TRBV30; D is unclear. From germline, CDR1 is GTSNPN and CDR2 SVGIG (reference sequence). Trimming took off 0 bases at V and 8 bases at J, with 16 bases between the two ends. The CDR3 loop spans 15 amino acids. The CDR3 DNA follows: TGTGCCTGGAGTGTACAAGGCAGAATTACAGAAAAACTGTTTTTT. This gives the protein CAWSVQGRITEKLFF.